Sequencing of this T cell receptor beta chain was carried out in a study of T cells in Graves' hyperthyroidism and ophthalmopathy (dated by TCRdb to the late 2010s). About the study as a whole: Peripheral blood samples were taken at initial diagnosis, before any treatment was given. TCR Vbeta CDR3 sequencing of approximately 140 peripheral blood samples (under 45 ophthalmopathy, 75 to 85 hyperthyroidism and approximately 17 progressor patients) is reported in the paper. Prospective prediction of ophthalmopathy was tested in an independent validation cohort consisting of fewer than 20 hyperthyroidism patients and some 16 patients who later progressed to ophthalmopathy. In addition, the study compared T-cell repertoires in thyroid tissue and in blood from roughly six Graves' hyperthyroidism patients. The approximately 100 discovery patients were divided at random into training and test sets in a 7:3 ratio. Once sampling was done, hyperthyroidism patients were given methimazole at a starting dose of 30 mg daily, whereas ophthalmopathy patients were given high-dose intravenous methylprednisolone. TCR V-J signatures able to tell the groups apart were searched for in a discovery cohort of some 100 patients, of whom approximately 40 had Graves' ophthalmopathy and roughly 59 had stable Graves' hyperthyroidism. On the study overall, not on this receptor specifically: During validation, the model predicted progression to ophthalmopathy a median of around 7 months ahead of onset, with around 65% sensitivity and almost 75% specificity. Sample size was not statistically predetermined, and blinding of investigators to group allocation was not performed. Blood samples also contained most of the expanded thyroid clonotypes (frequency above 0.001), which suggests that blood repertoires may reflect thyroid immune responses. A 13 V-J signature model separated ophthalmopathy from stable hyperthyroidism, with approximately 87% sensitivity and 81.08% specificity in cross-validation and 80%/75% in testing.

Amplification of TCR beta CDR3 regions was carried out from RNA transcripts. The TCR CDR3 was subjected to a first round of RT-PCR using the HTBI primer set and the Qiagen OneStep RT-PCR kit. Libraries were constructed in a second round of multiplex PCR, after which size selection and purification were performed. Sequencing of the libraries was done on an Illumina HiSeq2000 using paired-end 100 bp reads. Under the source paper's analysis protocol: Raw data were processed with SOAPnuke, discarding reads with adapters, uncalled bases, mean Phred below 15, or no exact constant-primer or identifier match. High-quality paired reads were merged using COPE v1.2.5, and each unique nucleotide sequence was defined as a clonotype. MiTCR v1.1 was used to align clonotypes to the IMGT TRBV, TRBD and TRBJ reference segments. The analysis included only V-J combinations with a frequency above 0.0001, which together covered around 99% of the repertoires. A TCS score was defined as the ratio between F50 (clonal expansion) and ExV (chaos), using BLOSUM62-based TCRdist between CDR3 peptides within each V-J. Welch's t-statistics and random forest reduced around 510 V-J features to 13, which were used in a naive Bayes classifier (R e1071). TCRdb's own reprocessing of the public reads used fastp at Q25 and MiXCR and kept productive beta chains. For every CDR3 protein sequence, its rows merge into one entry that carries the most common genes and DNA. The V and J calls, along with clone size, are taken from TCRdb and not from the paper's own processing. The sample yields approximately 360,000 distinct CDR3 sequences; approximately 14% were counted once. The ten largest clones capture around a quarter of the sample.

Hyperthyroidism patients were newly diagnosed, with disease duration under 2 months, and aged 18 to 65 years. Exclusion was applied to patients with uncontrolled infections, other autoimmune diseases, pregnancy or lactation. Clinical symptoms, serum thyroxine and TRAb, thyroid ultrasound, and orbital computed tomography formed the basis for the diagnoses. Blood from progressor patients was drawn when they were first diagnosed with hyperthyroidism, before any ophthalmopathy symptoms appeared. PBMCs were separated from approximately 9.9 ml of fresh peripheral blood using Ficoll-Paque density gradient centrifugation. Patients classed as progressors first received a Graves' hyperthyroidism diagnosis and then went on to develop ophthalmopathy during follow-up. Total RNA was extracted with Trizol reagent, and quality was checked on an Agilent 2100 Bioanalyzer. As concerns this clonotype: What this receptor recognizes is not known. Base qualities are not recorded, but no much larger clone differs from it by a single base.

The junction shows trimming of 1 base on V and 7 bases on J, plus 14 bases between the germline ends. From the cysteine up to the phenylalanine, the CDR3 has a length of 14 residues. Just CDR3 DNA is preserved here, 42 bases in frame from base 1. Taken from the germline V gene (reference sequence), the CDR1 and CDR2 loops are DFQATT and SNEGSKA. The sequence was obtained from a young woman with Graves' hyperthyroidism that later progressed to Graves' ophthalmopathy. Sequencing was carried out using blood. The V gene is TRBV20-1 and the J gene is TRBJ1-5; TRBD1 might be the D gene, on 5 matching bases. The CDR3 reads CSARGRAGGQPQHF. In nucleotide form, the sequence is TGCAGTGCTAGAGGACGGGCTGGGGGGCAGCCCCAGCATTTT.